The subject of this entry is one T cell receptor (beta chain). The antigen is undetermined. Germline assignment: CDR1 SGHRS and CDR2 YFSETQ. The CDR3 runs to 16 residues. V shed 0 bases and J 4 bases; nucleotides not matched to a gene: 7. This record comes from a study of cytomegalovirus exposure and HLA in healthy donors. Study results and caveats: Published work reported that the classifier diagnosed cytomegalovirus status with high specificity and sensitivity.

The primer mix had 60 Vbeta and 13 Jbeta primers. Measured with immunoSEQ multiplex PCR; TCRdb has only the in-frame clones, and not every one. This sample's table has almost 45,000 clones. The TCR sequence derives from a male donor in good health and CMV-seronegative. Specimen: PBMCs. The rearrangement uses TRBV5-1 and TRBJ2-3; 8 positions agree with TRBD1. CDR3 coding DNA: TGCGCCAGCAGCTTGGTTGGACAGGGTATCTCAGATACGCAGTATTTT. This encodes CASSLVGQGISDTQYF.